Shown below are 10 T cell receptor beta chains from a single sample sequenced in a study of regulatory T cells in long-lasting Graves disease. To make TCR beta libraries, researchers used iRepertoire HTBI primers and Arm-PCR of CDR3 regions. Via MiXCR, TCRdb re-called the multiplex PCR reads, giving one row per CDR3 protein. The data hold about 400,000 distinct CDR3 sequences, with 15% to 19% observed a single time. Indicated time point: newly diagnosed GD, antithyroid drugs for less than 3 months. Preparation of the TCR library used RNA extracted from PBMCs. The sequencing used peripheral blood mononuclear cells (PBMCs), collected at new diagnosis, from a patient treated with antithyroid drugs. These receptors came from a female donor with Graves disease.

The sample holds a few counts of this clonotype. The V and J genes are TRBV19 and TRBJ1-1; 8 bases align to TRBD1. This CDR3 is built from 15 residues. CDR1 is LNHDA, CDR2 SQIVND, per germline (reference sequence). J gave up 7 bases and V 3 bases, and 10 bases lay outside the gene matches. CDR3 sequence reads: CASSISPGGEGEAFF. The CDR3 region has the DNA TGTGCCAGTAGTATCTCACCAGGGGGCGAGGGTGAAGCTTTCTTT.

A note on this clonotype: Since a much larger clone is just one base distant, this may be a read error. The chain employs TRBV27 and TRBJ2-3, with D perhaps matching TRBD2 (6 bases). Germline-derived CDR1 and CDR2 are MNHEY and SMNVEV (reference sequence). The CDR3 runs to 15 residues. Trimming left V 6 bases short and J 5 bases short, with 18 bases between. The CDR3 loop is CASSATEGLIDTQYF. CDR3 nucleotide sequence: TGTGCCAGCAGCGCTACGGAGGGCCTCATAGATACGCAGTATTTT.

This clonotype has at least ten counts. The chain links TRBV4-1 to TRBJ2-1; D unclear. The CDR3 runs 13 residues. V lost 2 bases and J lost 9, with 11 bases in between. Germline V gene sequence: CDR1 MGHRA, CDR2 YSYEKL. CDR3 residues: CASSQPDVVEQFF. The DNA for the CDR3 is TGCGCCAGCAGCCAACCGGACGTTGTTGAGCAGTTCTTC.

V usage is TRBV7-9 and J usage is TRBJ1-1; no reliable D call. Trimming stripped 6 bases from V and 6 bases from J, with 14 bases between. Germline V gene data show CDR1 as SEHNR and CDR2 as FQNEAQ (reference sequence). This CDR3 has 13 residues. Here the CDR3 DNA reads TGTGCCAGCAGTCTCCTATACGACGCTGAAGCTTTCTTT. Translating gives CASSLLYDAEAFF.

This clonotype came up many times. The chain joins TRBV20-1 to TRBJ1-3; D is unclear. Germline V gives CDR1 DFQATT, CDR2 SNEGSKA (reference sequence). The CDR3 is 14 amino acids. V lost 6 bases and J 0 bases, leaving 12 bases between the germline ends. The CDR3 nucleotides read TGCAGTGCCCACCCGGGCCTCTCTGGAAACACCATATATTTT. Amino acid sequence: CSAHPGLSGNTIYF.

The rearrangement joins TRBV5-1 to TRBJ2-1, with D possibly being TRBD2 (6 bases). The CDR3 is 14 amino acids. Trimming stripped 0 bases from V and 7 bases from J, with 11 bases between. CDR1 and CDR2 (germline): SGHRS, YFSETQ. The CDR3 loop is CASSLVRAGNEQFF. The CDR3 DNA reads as TGCGCCAGCAGCTTGGTTAGGGCGGGGAATGAGCAGTTCTTC.

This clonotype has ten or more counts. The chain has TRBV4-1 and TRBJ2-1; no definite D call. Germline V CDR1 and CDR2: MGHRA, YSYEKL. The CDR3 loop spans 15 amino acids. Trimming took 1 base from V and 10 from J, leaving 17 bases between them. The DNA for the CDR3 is TGCGCCAGCAGCCAAGTTACCCCTCCCCACGTAGAGCAGTTCTTC. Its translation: CASSQVTPPHVEQFF.

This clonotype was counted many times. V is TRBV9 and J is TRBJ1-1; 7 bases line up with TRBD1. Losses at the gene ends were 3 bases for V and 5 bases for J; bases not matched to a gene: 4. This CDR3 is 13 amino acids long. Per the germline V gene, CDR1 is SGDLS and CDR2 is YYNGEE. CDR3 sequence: CASSATGRTEAFF. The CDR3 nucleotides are TGTGCCAGCAGCGCGACAGGGCGGACTGAAGCTTTCTTT.

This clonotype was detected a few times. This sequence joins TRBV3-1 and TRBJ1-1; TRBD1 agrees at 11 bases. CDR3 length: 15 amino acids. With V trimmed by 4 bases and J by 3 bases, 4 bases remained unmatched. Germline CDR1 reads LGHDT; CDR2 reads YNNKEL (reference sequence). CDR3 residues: CASSPGTGGDTEAFF. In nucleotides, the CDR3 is TGTGCCAGCAGCCCTGGGACAGGGGGGGACACTGAAGCTTTCTTT.

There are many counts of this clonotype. The CDR3 loop reads CASSESLPAGRGDEQFF. The CDR3 region has the DNA TGTGCCAGCAGTGAGTCCCTCCCGGCGGGACGGGGGGATGAGCAGTTCTTC. The genes are TRBV2 and TRBJ2-1; TRBD2 aligns across 7 bases. There are 17 residues in the CDR3. The V segment lost 3 bases and the J segment 8 bases; nucleotides outside the gene matches: 16. Germline V gene lookup returns CDR1 SNHLY and CDR2 FYNNEI.